One sample yielded the 26 T cell receptor beta chains listed below, sequenced in a study of blood T cells in healthy people across ages (dated by TCRdb to the mid-2010s). The library was built by means of 5' RACE. Reads for this sample came from an Illumina HiSeq 2500. A second roughly 7 to 12 cycle PCR used a sample-barcoded 5' primer and a J-beta primer mix. TCRdb reprocessing: public reads trimmed at Q25 with fastp, clones called with MiXCR, in-frame beta chains kept. Entries are consolidated by CDR3 protein sequence, retaining the most common genes and DNA. Recorded for this sample are approximately 730,000 distinct CDR3 sequences; around 46% of them occurred a single time. Jointly, the top ten make up more than 20% of the sample. The specimen was blood. All receptors derive from an older woman in good health.

The chain recombines TRBV12-5 with TRBJ2-1; D not resolved. CDR1 is LGHNT, CDR2 FRNRAP, per germline. V was shortened by 3 bases and J by 9 bases, with 9 bases between the two germline ends. The CDR3 has 12 amino acids. The CDR3 region is CASGFLPGEQFF. The CDR3, as DNA: TGTGCTAGTGGTTTCTTACCGGGTGAGCAGTTCTTC.

This clonotype was observed a few times. The rearrangement joins TRBV29-1 to TRBJ2-7; 10 positions agree with TRBD1. The ends lost 3 bases at V and 0 bases at J; junction bases unmatched: 2. Germline CDR1 and CDR2: SQVTM and ANQGSEA. This CDR3 contains 14 residues. CDR3 in DNA: TGCAGCGTTGAGGGGGACAGGGGCTCCTACGAGCAGTACTTC. Encoded protein: CSVEGDRGSYEQYF.

The chain combines TRBV7-9 with TRBJ2-5; TRBD1 agrees at 9 bases. V was pared by 5 bases and J by 11 bases, with 15 bases of the junction left unmatched. The germline V gene has CDR1 SEHNR and CDR2 FQNEAQ (reference sequence). This CDR3 spans 15 amino acids. CDR3 amino acids: CASSPGTGIYSGQYF. The CDR3 region has the DNA TGTGCCAGCAGCCCCGGGACAGGGATTTACAGTGGGCAGTACTTC.

Written as DNA, the CDR3 is TGCAGTGCTCAGACAGGGTTATTCTACGAGCAGTACTTC. Translating it yields CSAQTGLFYEQYF. V usage is TRBV20-1 and J usage is TRBJ2-7; TRBD1 matches 7 bases. V shed 5 bases and J 3 bases; nucleotides not matched to a gene: 7. From germline, CDR1 is DFQATT and CDR2 SNEGSKA (reference sequence). The CDR3 is 13 residues long.

The chain employs TRBV20-1 and TRBJ2-3; 11 bases are a match to TRBD2. This CDR3 has 15 residues. The germline V gene encodes CDR1 DFQATT and CDR2 SNEGSKA (reference sequence). V gave up 1 base and J gave up 6 bases; unmatched junction bases: 6. The CDR3 bases are TGCAGTGCTAGAGGGCTAGCGGGGGGTGACGATACGCAGTATTTT. This encodes CSARGLAGGDDTQYF.

Only a few counts were recorded for this clonotype. J is TRBJ2-1 and V is TRBV7-6; 13 nucleotides line up with TRBD2. Germline V gives CDR1 SGHVS, CDR2 FNYEAQ. The CDR3 is 18 residues long. With 4 bases clipped from V and 9 bases from J, the junction kept 15 bases outside the gene matches. The CDR3 sequence: CASSSGLRGGLAGSEQFF. In DNA, the CDR3 is TGTGCCAGCAGCTCGGGCCTGAGGGGGGGACTAGCGGGGAGTGAGCAGTTCTTC.

The chain links TRBV12-3 or TRBV12-4 to TRBJ2-3; possible D gene TRBD1, 7 bases. The CDR3 has 16 amino acids. Trimming removed 7 bases at V and 0 bases at J, with 17 bases between. The CDR3 sequence is CASTGQVAASTDTQYF. The CDR3 DNA reads TGTGCCAGCACCGGACAGGTAGCGGCGAGCACAGATACGCAGTATTTT.

The sample holds a few counts of this clonotype. The chain combines TRBV12-3 or TRBV12-4 with TRBJ1-1; unclear D gene. V dropped 2 bases and J dropped 0 bases, with 7 bases sitting between them. The CDR3 totals 14 residues. CDR3 sequence: CASSLRMMNTEAFF. The CDR3 DNA reads as TGTGCCAGCAGTTTACGGATGATGAACACTGAAGCTTTCTTT.

The chain recombines TRBV3-1 with TRBJ2-5, with D maybe TRBD1 (6 bases). CDR3 length: 14 residues. Per germline, CDR1 LGHDT and CDR2 YNNKEL (reference sequence). Trimming took off 1 base at V and 11 bases at J, with 17 bases between the two ends. CDR3 amino acids: CASSQVRGHGWQYF. In DNA, the CDR3 is TGTGCCAGCAGCCAAGTCAGGGGACACGGATGGCAGTACTTC.

In this sample, this clonotype turned up a few times. The V gene is TRBV20-1, the J gene TRBJ2-7, with D perhaps TRBD2 (6 bases). The CDR3 length is 14 residues. Trimming removed 1 base at V and 3 bases at J, with 13 bases between. Germline CDR1 reads DFQATT; CDR2 reads SNEGSKA (reference sequence). In DNA, the CDR3 is TGCAGTGCTAGAGTACGGGAGCTAATCTACGAGCAGTACTTC. Its translation: CSARVRELIYEQYF.

This chain connects TRBV5-6 to TRBJ2-1; D remains unclear. Per germline, CDR1 SGHDT and CDR2 YYEEEE. Trimming left V 0 bases short and J 5 bases short, with 12 bases between. The CDR3 covers 15 residues. In DNA, the CDR3 is TGTGCCAGCAGCTTGGAACAACGACAAAACAATGAGCAGTTCTTC. The encoded protein is CASSLEQRQNNEQFF.

This clonotype was seen more than once but under ten times. This chain joins TRBV20-1 and TRBJ2-7, with 10 bases fitting TRBD2. V was clipped by 1 base and J by 6 bases; unmatched bases: 9. The CDR3 extends over 15 amino acids. Germline lookup yields CDR1 DFQATT and CDR2 SNEGSKA (reference sequence). As DNA, the CDR3 is TGCAGTGCTAGAGTAGCCCTAGCGGGAGTGCGCGAGCAGTACTTC. Its protein is CSARVALAGVREQYF.

About this clonotype: This clone may be a read error of a much larger clone one base away. The DNA of the CDR3 is TGTGCCAGCAGCAGAGACAGGGGTGGAGAGACCCGGTACTTC. Protein sequence: CASSRDRGGETRYF. The chain is built from TRBV11-2 and TRBJ2-5; 8 bases are shared with TRBD1. The CDR3 is 14 residues long. The germline CDR1 and CDR2 sequences are SGHAT and FQNNGV.

In regard to this clonotype: The junction shows a germline mismatch at one end, possibly a read error. The chain is built from TRBV7-2 and TRBJ2-1, with D possibly TRBD1 on 5 matching bases. The CDR3 contains 16 residues. The germline CDR1 and CDR2 sequences are SGHTA and FQGNSA. The CDR3, as DNA: TGCGCCAGCAGCCTTCAGACCGACAGCTCCTACAATGAGCAGTTCTTC. Its translation: CASSLQTDSSYNEQFF.

The J gene is TRBJ2-1, the V gene TRBV20-1; D is perhaps TRBD1 (6 bases). Germline assignment: CDR1 DFQATT and CDR2 SNEGSKA (reference sequence). The CDR3 totals 14 residues. Between the trimmed V and J ends, which lost 7 bases and 1 base, there was a span of 14 bases. The CDR3 region has the DNA TGCAGTGGGGTGCAGGGGTCATCCTACAATGAGCAGTTCTTC. Amino acids: CSGVQGSSYNEQFF.

The chain combines TRBV12-3 or TRBV12-4 with TRBJ2-6; unclear D gene. Deletions cut 6 bases from V and 0 bases from J, with 12 bases between. The CDR3 extends over 16 amino acids. CDR3 protein: CASSRSRSSGANVLTF. In DNA, the CDR3 is TGTGCCAGCAGCCGCAGCCGTAGCTCTGGGGCCAACGTCCTGACTTTC.

V gene TRBV5-1 combines with J gene TRBJ2-7, with D perhaps matching TRBD2 (6 bases). Germline values: CDR1 SGHRS, CDR2 YFSETQ. The CDR3 has 15 amino acids. Trimming stripped 4 bases from V and 5 bases from J, with 19 bases between. The CDR3 region is CASSVSGLASHEQYF. CDR3 bases: TGCGCCAGCAGCGTAAGCGGGCTCGCGTCCCACGAGCAGTACTTC.

This rearrangement joins TRBV6-6 to TRBJ2-1; D is undetermined. The CDR3 length is 13 residues. The V gene's germline CDR1 is MNHNY and CDR2 SVGAGI (reference sequence). The germline V and J ends were trimmed by 8 bases and 3 bases, with 11 bases remaining between them. Written as DNA, the CDR3 is TGTGCCAGCGTCGGACCAAACTACAATGAGCAGTTCTTC. Translating gives CASVGPNYNEQFF.

This clonotype was detected only a few times. CDR3 residues: CASSVDQFNEKLFF. CDR3 sequence (DNA): TGTGCCAGCAGCGTAGACCAGTTTAATGAAAAACTGTTTTTT. The chain joins TRBV9 to TRBJ1-4; unclear D gene. CDR1 is SGDLS, CDR2 YYNGEE, per germline. The CDR3 is made up of 14 amino acids. Trimming cost V 0 bases and J 4 bases, with 7 bases left between them. The entire variable domain, with the rest obtained from reference TRBV9 and TRBJ1-4, is as follows: DSGVTQTPKHLITATGQRVTLRCSPRSGDLSVYWYQQSLDQGLQFLIQYYNGEERAKGNILERFSAQQFPDLHSELNLSSLELGDSALYFCASSVDQFNEKLFFGSGTQLSVL.

CDR3 amino acids: CASSATGQNTEAFF. The CDR3 DNA follows: TGCGCCAGCAGCGCCACAGGTCAAAACACTGAAGCTTTCTTT. J is TRBJ1-1 and V is TRBV5-1; a possible D gene is TRBD1 (5 bases). The CDR3 loop spans 14 amino acids. Germline V CDR1 and CDR2: SGHRS, YFSETQ. The V end was cut by 4 bases, the J end by 2 bases, with 12 bases between.

The table lists this clonotype with a few counts. The V and J genes are TRBV20-1 and TRBJ2-5; D not resolved. The DNA end is more similar to TRBJ2-7, so the J call may be wrong. The V gene's germline CDR1 is DFQATT and CDR2 SNEGSKA (reference sequence). The CDR3 is made up of 11 amino acids. CDR3 in amino acids: CSASTGYEQYF. The CDR3 DNA is TGCAGTGCTTCGACTGGCTACGAGCAGTACTTC.

Regarding this clonotype: Possible read error: a much larger clone is one base away. The chain carries TRBV27 and TRBJ2-1; D not resolved. This CDR3 comprises 12 residues. CDR1 is MNHEY, CDR2 SMNVEV, per germline (reference sequence). As DNA, the CDR3 is TGTGCCAGCAGCCGCTCCTACAATGGGCAGTTCTTC. Its translation: CASSRSYNGQFF.

The chain is built from TRBV7-9 and TRBJ2-7; D is possibly TRBD2 (5 bases). CDR1 is SEHNR, CDR2 FQNEAQ, per germline (reference sequence). The CDR3 is 16 amino acids. V lost 3 bases and J lost 0, with 15 bases in between. The CDR3 loop reads CASSLVSRESSYEQYF. The CDR3 coding sequence is TGTGCCAGCAGCTTGGTTTCTCGGGAAAGCTCCTACGAGCAGTACTTC. The whole variable domain, remainder taken from reference TRBV7-9 and TRBJ2-7, is DTGVSQNPRHKITKRGQNVTFRCDPISEHNRLYWYRQTLGQGPEFLTYFQNEAQLEKSRLLSDRFSAERPKGSFSTLEIQRTEQGDSAMYLCASSLVSRESSYEQYFGPGTRLTVT.

The J gene is TRBJ2-7, the V gene TRBV20-1, with 7 bases fitting TRBD1. CDR1 and CDR2 from the germline V gene are DFQATT and SNEGSKA (reference sequence). The V gene end was trimmed by 2 bases and the J gene end by 0 bases; junction bases not matched to a gene: 7. This CDR3 has 15 residues. The CDR3 DNA follows: TGCAGTGCTAGAAAAGGGACAGCCAGCTCCTACGAGCAGTACTTC. Its translation: CSARKGTASSYEQYF.

This chain links TRBV9 with TRBJ2-3; no clear D. This CDR3 comprises 15 residues. Trimming pared 0 bases from V and 3 bases from J, leaving 11 bases between. Germline V CDR1 and CDR2: SGDLS, YYNGEE. CDR3 in amino acids: CASSVGGQKTDTQYF. The CDR3 DNA reads TGTGCCAGCAGCGTAGGGGGTCAGAAGACAGATACGCAGTATTTT.

The chain uses TRBV4-3 and TRBJ1-5; D is possibly TRBD1 (6 bases). Germline V gene lookup returns CDR1 LGHNA and CDR2 YSLEER. Trimming cost V 4 bases and J 4 bases, with 14 bases left between them. CDR3 size: 15 residues. The DNA of the CDR3 is TGCGCCAGCAGCCCTGGAGCAGGGGTAAATCAGCCCCAGCATTTT. Translation: CASSPGAGVNQPQHF.